The 8 T cell receptor beta chains below come from one sample, sequenced in a study of blood T cell repertoires in COVID-19. Repertoires were generated with immunoSEQ multiplex PCR, while TCRdb's copy carries only in-frame clones and drops some. There are under 300,000 clones in the sample; about nine tenths occur only once, and 3% lies in the top ten. Source material: PBMCs or T cells enriched from blood (not recorded which). Receptor source: a woman between 45 and 60 years old who had recovered from COVID-19.

This rearrangement joins TRBV24-1 to TRBJ2-7, with TRBD2 matching 8 bases. The V and J ends lost 2 bases and 0 bases, in that order; junction bases with no gene match: 11. The germline CDR1 and CDR2 sequences are KGHDR and SFDVKD. The CDR3 runs 18 residues. For the CDR3, the DNA is TGTGCCACCAGTGATTCCCCAAGAAGGACTAGCTCCTCCTACGAGCAGTACTTC. It translates to CATSDSPRRTSSSYEQYF.

A few counts support this clone. This rearrangement joins TRBV30 to TRBJ1-2; TRBD1 matches 7 bases. The V gene end was trimmed by 7 bases and the J gene end by 1 base; junction bases not matched to a gene: 6. CDR1 and CDR2 from the germline V gene are GTSNPN and SVGIG (reference sequence). The CDR3 runs to 13 residues. The CDR3 bases are TGTGCCTCTGGGACAGACAATAACTATGGCTACACCTTC. Its translation is CASGTDNNYGYTF.

The J gene is TRBJ2-7, the V gene TRBV4-2; 10 nucleotides agree with TRBD2. Germline assignment: CDR1 LGHNA and CDR2 YNFKEQ. The CDR3 extends over 15 amino acids. After removal of 4 bases from V and 1 base from J, the junction contained 4 bases not matched to a gene. In DNA, the CDR3 is TGTGCCAGCAGCCCCCCTAGCGGGAGATCCTACGAGCAGTACTTC. This sequence encodes CASSPPSGRSYEQYF.

This chain links TRBV6-2 or TRBV6-3 with TRBJ2-1; D uncertain. This CDR3 spans 14 amino acids. V was shortened by 0 bases and J by 4 bases, with 7 bases between the two germline ends. Germline V lookup: CDR1 MNHEY, CDR2 SVGEGT. For the CDR3, the DNA is TGTGCCAGCAGTTACTCGACGGAGTACAATGAGCAGTTCTTC. It yields the protein CASSYSTEYNEQFF.

V is TRBV5-8 and J is TRBJ1-3, with 7 bases lining up with TRBD1. The CDR3 extends over 14 amino acids. Trimming cost V 2 bases and J 2 bases; bases outside gene matches: 1. CDR1 is SGHTS, CDR2 YDEGEE, per germline. The CDR3 region is CASSFGTAGNTIYF. In nucleotides, the CDR3 is TGTGCCAGCAGCTTTGGGACAGCTGGAAACACCATATATTTT.

V is TRBV20-1 and J is TRBJ1-5; D gene ambiguous. Per germline, CDR1 DFQATT and CDR2 SNEGSKA (reference sequence). The ends were cut back, 3 bases at V and 0 bases at J, with 9 bases in the middle. This CDR3 contains 14 residues. The DNA for the CDR3 is TGCAGTGCTAGTTTATCCTATAGCAATCAGCCCCAGCATTTT. This sequence encodes CSASLSYSNQPQHF.

The chain has TRBV29-1 and TRBJ2-3; 9 positions agree with TRBD2. J lost 0 bases, V lost 5 bases, and 6 bases had no gene match. This CDR3 has 15 amino acids. Germline CDR1 is SQVTM and CDR2 is ANQGSEA. This CDR3 reads CSVLTSGYSTDTQYF. In DNA, the CDR3 is TGCAGCGTTTTGACTAGCGGTTATAGCACAGATACGCAGTATTTT.

The chain links TRBV14 to TRBJ1-2, with 8 bases identical to TRBD1. Trimming removed 4 bases from V and 8 bases from J; junction bases left unmatched: 6. The CDR3 contains 13 residues. CDR1 and CDR2 from the germline V gene are SGHDN and FVKESK. CDR3 in amino acids: CASSPDRVGGYTF. CDR3 sequence (DNA): TGTGCCAGCAGCCCGGACAGGGTCGGAGGCTACACCTTC.